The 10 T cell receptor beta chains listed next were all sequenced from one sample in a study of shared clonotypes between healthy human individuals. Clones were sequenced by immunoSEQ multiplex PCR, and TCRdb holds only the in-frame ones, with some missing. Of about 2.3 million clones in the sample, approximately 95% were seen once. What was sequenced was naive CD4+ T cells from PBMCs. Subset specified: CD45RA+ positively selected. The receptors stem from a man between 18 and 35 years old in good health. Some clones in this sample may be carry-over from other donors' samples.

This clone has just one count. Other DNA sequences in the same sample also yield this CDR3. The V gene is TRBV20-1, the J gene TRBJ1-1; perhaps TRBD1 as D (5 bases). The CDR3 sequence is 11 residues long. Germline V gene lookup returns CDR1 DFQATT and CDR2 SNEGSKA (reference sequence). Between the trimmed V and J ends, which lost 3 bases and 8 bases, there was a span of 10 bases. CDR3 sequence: CSARTGGEAFF. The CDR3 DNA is TGCAGTGCTAGGACGGGGGGGGAAGCTTTCTTT.

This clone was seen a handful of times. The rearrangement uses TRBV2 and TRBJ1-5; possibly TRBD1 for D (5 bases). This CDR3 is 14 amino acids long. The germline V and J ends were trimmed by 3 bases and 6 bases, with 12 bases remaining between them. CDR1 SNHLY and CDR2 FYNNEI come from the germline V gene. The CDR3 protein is CASSDQGLGQPQHF. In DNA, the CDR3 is TGTGCCAGCAGTGACCAGGGTTTGGGTCAGCCCCAGCATTTT.

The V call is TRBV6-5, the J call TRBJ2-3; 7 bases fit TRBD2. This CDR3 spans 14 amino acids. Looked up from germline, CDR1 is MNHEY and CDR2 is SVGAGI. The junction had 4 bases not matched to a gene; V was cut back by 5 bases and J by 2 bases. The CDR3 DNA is TGTGCCAGCAGTGCGGGAGTCGTCACAGATACGCAGTATTTT. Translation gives CASSAGVVTDTQYF.

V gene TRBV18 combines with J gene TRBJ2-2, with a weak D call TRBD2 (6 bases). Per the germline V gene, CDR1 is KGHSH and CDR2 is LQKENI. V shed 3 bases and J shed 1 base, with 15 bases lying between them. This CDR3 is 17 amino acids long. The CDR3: CASSPFRRAVNTGELFF. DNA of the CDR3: TGTGCCAGCTCACCCTTTCGGAGGGCCGTGAACACCGGGGAGCTGTTTTTT.

The DNA for the CDR3 is TGCGCCAGCAGCGGCGGGAGGGCCGCAGATACGCAGTATTTT. It encodes CASSGGRAADTQYF. The chain couples TRBV5-1 to TRBJ2-3, with 9 bases identical to TRBD2. Losses at the gene ends were 4 bases for V and 4 bases for J; bases not matched to a gene: 4. Germline-derived CDR1 and CDR2 are SGHRS and YFSETQ. This CDR3 is built from 14 residues. The full variable domain, with the rest looked up from reference TRBV5-1 and TRBJ2-3, is KAGVTQTPRYLIKTRGQQVTLSCSPISGHRSVSWYQQTPGQGLQFLFEYFSETQRNKGNFPGRFSGRQFSNSRSEMNVSTLELGDSALYLCASSGGRAADTQYFGPGTRLTVL.

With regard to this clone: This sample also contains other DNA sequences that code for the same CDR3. The chain's CDR3 is CASSAGTVNTEAFF. DNA of the CDR3: TGCGCCAGCAGTGCAGGGACCGTGAACACTGAAGCTTTCTTT. The chain couples TRBV5-1 to TRBJ1-1, with D tentatively TRBD1 (5 bases). Germline V CDR1 and CDR2: SGHRS, YFSETQ. The CDR3 sequence is 14 residues long. Trimming took off 5 bases at V and 0 bases at J, with 11 bases between the two ends.

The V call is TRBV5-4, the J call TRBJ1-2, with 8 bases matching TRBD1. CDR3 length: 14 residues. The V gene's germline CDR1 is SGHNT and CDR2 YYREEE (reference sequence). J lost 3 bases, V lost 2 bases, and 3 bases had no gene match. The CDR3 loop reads CASSFQTGDYGYTF. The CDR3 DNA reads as TGTGCCAGCAGCTTTCAGACAGGGGACTATGGCTACACCTTC.

The CDR3, as DNA: TGTGCCAGCAGCATCCGGACTAGCGGGAGTCAGCAGTTCTTC. Encoded protein: CASSIRTSGSQQFF. The chain is built from TRBV14 and TRBJ2-1, with 13 bases fitting TRBD2. V shed 5 bases and J 11 bases; nucleotides not matched to a gene: 6. CDR1 is SGHDN and CDR2 is FVKESK in the germline V gene. The CDR3 has 14 amino acids.

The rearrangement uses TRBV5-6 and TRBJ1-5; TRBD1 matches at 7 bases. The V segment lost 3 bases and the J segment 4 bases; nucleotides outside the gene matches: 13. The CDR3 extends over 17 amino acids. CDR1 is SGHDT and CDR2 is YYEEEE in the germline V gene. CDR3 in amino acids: CASSSSSTGTVNQPQHF. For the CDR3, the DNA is TGTGCCAGCAGCTCCAGCTCAACCGGGACAGTAAATCAGCCCCAGCATTTT.

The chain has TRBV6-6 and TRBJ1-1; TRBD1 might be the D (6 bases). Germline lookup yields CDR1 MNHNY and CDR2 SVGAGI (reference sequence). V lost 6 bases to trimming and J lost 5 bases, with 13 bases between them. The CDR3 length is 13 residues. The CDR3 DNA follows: TGTGCCAGCAGATCCCCAGGGGAGACTGAAGCTTTCTTT. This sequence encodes CASRSPGETEAFF.